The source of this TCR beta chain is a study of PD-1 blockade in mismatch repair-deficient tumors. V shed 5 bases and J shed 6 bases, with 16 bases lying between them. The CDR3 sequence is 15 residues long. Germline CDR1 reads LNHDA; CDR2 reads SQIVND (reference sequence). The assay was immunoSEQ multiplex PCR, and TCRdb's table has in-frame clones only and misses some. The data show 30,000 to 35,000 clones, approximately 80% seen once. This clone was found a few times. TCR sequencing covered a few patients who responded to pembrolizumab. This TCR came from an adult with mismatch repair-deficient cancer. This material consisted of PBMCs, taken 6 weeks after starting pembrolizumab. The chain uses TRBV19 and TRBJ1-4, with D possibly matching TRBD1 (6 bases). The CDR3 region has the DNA TGTGCCAGTAGTTCGATTCAGGGGTGGGATGAAAAACTGTTTTTT. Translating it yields CASSSIQGWDEKLFF. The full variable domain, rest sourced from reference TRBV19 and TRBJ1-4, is DGGITQSPKYLFRKEGQNVTLSCEQNLNHDAMYWYRQDPGQGLRLIYYSQIVNDFQKGDIAEGYSVSREKKESFPLTVTSAQKNPTAFYLCASSSIQGWDEKLFFGSGTQLSVL.